The 14 T cell receptor beta chains presented below share a single source sample, sequenced in a study of blood T cell repertoires in COVID-19 (dated by TCRdb to between 2020 and 2021). The protocol used for the library was the immunoSEQ multiplex PCR assay. The table comes from immuneACCESS by way of TCRdb, which keeps in-frame sequences with V and J called. Part of the clones is missing from these tables; in studies checked, under half for an unresolved V gene and the rest for unknown reasons. This sample comprises approximately 65,000 clones, over 75% of them detected only once. 15% to 20% of the sample goes to the ten largest clones. The sample taken for sequencing was peripheral blood. Source of these receptors: a man aged 55-75 years with acute or convalescent COVID-19.

The V gene is TRBV21-1, the J gene TRBJ2-3; TRBD2 is taken as the D call from the table, unchecked against the DNA. TRBV21-1 is classified as a pseudogene. This CDR3 contains 13 residues. CDR3 loop: CASSVCCGDTQYF. The CDR3 nucleotides read TGTGCCAGCAGCGTATGCTGCGGAGATACGCAGTATTTT.

The J gene is TRBJ2-5, the V gene TRBV5-1; D is uncertain. The CDR3 totals 16 residues. Germline V gene lookup returns CDR1 SGHRS and CDR2 YFSETQ. The ends were cut back, 0 bases at V and 0 bases at J, with 12 bases in the middle. CDR3 sequence reads: CASSLEVAVYQETQYF. In nucleotides, the CDR3 is TGCGCCAGCAGCTTGGAGGTGGCGGTGTACCAAGAGACCCAGTACTTC.

CDR3 sequence reads: CASSQARTSAAYEQYF. CDR3 in DNA: TGCGCCAGCAGCCAAGCCAGGACTAGCGCAGCCTACGAGCAGTACTTC. The chain carries TRBV4-1 and TRBJ2-7; TRBD2 agrees at 9 bases. Germline trimming cut 1 base from V and 2 bases from J; bases unmatched to any gene: 6. The CDR3 has 16 amino acids. Germline-derived CDR1 and CDR2 are MGHRA and YSYEKL.

The V and J genes are TRBV5-4 and TRBJ2-3; 9 nucleotides match TRBD2. The J segment lost 6 bases and the V segment lost 2 bases, leaving 10 bases of the junction unmatched. CDR3 length equals 16 residues. Germline V gene data show CDR1 as SGHNT and CDR2 as YYREEE (reference sequence). CDR3 bases: TGTGCCAGCAGCTTCAATAGCGGGAGCGGAATGGATACGCAGTATTTT. Translating gives CASSFNSGSGMDTQYF. Combining the CDR3 with reference TRBV5-4 and TRBJ2-3 gives the whole variable domain ETGVTQSPTHLIKTRGQQVTLRCSSQSGHNTVSWYQQALGQGPQFIFQYYREEENGRGNFPPRFSGLQFPNYSSELNVNALELDDSALYLCASSFNSGSGMDTQYFGPGTRLTVL.

V gene TRBV7-9 combines with J gene TRBJ2-7, with 10 bases matching TRBD1. Looked up from germline, CDR1 is SEHNR and CDR2 is FQNEAQ (reference sequence). Losses at the gene ends were 4 bases for V and 5 bases for J; bases not matched to a gene: 8. The CDR3 totals 15 residues. This chain's CDR3 is CASSSRTGGPNEQYF. In nucleotides, the CDR3 is TGTGCCAGCAGCTCGCGGACAGGGGGGCCCAACGAGCAGTACTTC.

The chain joins TRBV14 to TRBJ2-6; TRBD1 aligns across 7 bases. This CDR3 contains 18 residues. The ends lost 3 bases at V and 0 bases at J; junction bases unmatched: 8. Germline CDR1 and CDR2: SGHDN and FVKESK. In DNA form, the CDR3 reads TGTGCCAGCAGCCACCTACCGGGACAGAGCTCTGGGGCCAACGTCCTGACTTTC. Its translation is CASSHLPGQSSGANVLTF.

The rearrangement links TRBV19 to TRBJ1-5; a possible D gene is TRBD1 (5 bases). Trimming pared 7 bases from V and 0 bases from J, leaving 22 bases between. The CDR3 length is 18 residues. In germline, CDR1 is LNHDA, CDR2 SQIVND (reference sequence). In DNA form, the CDR3 reads TGTGCCAGTAATATTCGGGGGGAGGACTTCTATAGCAATCAGCCCCAGCATTTT. It encodes CASNIRGEDFYSNQPQHF.

This clone was found a few times. This chain connects TRBV24-1 to TRBJ1-5; 10 nucleotides align to TRBD1. The germline V gene encodes CDR1 KGHDR and CDR2 SFDVKD. This CDR3 comprises 13 residues. V trimming: 10 bases; J trimming: 7 bases; junction bases outside the gene matches: 6. CDR3 sequence (DNA): TGTGCCACGAGACAGGGGGCTTGGCAGCCCCAGCATTTT. This gives the protein CATRQGAWQPQHF.

The CDR3 nucleotides are TGTGCCAGCAGCCGAGGGACAGGTGCGGCTTTCTTT. This translates into CASSRGTGAAFF. This sequence joins TRBV3-1 (or the pseudogene TRBV3-2) and TRBJ1-1, with 8 bases that match TRBD1. Trimming cost V 4 bases and J 11 bases; bases outside gene matches: 6. The CDR3 is 12 residues long. The germline V gene has CDR1 LGHDT and CDR2 YNNKEL (reference sequence).

This chain joins TRBV28 and TRBJ1-1; perhaps TRBD1 as D (6 bases). Germline V gene lookup returns CDR1 MDHEN and CDR2 SYDVKM. This CDR3 spans 12 amino acids. V was trimmed by 4 bases and J by 9 bases, leaving 12 bases between them. This CDR3 reads CASSSNTGKAFF. The CDR3 DNA reads TGTGCCAGCAGTTCTAATACAGGGAAAGCTTTCTTT.

The gene calls are TRBV2 and TRBJ2-1; TRBD2 matches 9 bases. The CDR3 is 15 amino acids. V shed 3 bases, J shed 10 bases, and the junction held 10 bases outside the gene matches. CDR1 is SNHLY and CDR2 is FYNNEI in the germline V gene. CDR3 sequence: CASSDPTSGGREQFF. The CDR3 coding sequence is TGTGCCAGCAGTGACCCGACTAGCGGAGGCAGGGAGCAGTTCTTC. Looking up the rest from reference TRBV2 and TRBJ2-1 gives the full variable domain: EPEVTQTPSHQVTQMGQEVILRCVPISNHLYFYWYRQILGQKVEFLVSFYNNEISEKSEIFDDQFSVERPDGSNFTLKIRSTKLEDSAMYFCASSDPTSGGREQFFGPGTRLTVL.

This clone was observed a single time. The chain combines TRBV28 with TRBJ1-2; 9 bases line up with TRBD1. CDR1 and CDR2 from the germline V gene are MDHEN and SYDVKM. The junction had 3 bases not matched to a gene; V was cut back by 2 bases and J by 2 bases. The CDR3 totals 15 residues. The CDR3 loop is CASSLGGTGNYGYTF. CDR3 nucleotide sequence: TGTGCCAGCAGTTTAGGGGGGACAGGGAACTATGGCTACACCTTC.

This clone has more than one count but fewer than ten. V gene TRBV9 combines with J gene TRBJ2-1; D is perhaps TRBD1 (6 bases). Germline V CDR1 and CDR2: SGDLS, YYNGEE. The CDR3 sequence is 17 residues long. V was cut by 5 bases and J by 5 bases, with 23 bases left in between. In nucleotides, the CDR3 is TGTGCCAGCAGTTCTGGGAGCTGGACAGAAGGACACAATGAGCAGTTCTTC. Encoded protein: CASSSGSWTEGHNEQFF.

The gene calls are TRBV9 and TRBJ2-1; 8 bases match TRBD1. V lost 3 bases to trimming and J lost 9 bases; unmatched junction nucleotides: 14. The CDR3 length is 16 residues. CDR1 is SGDLS, CDR2 YYNGEE, per germline. The CDR3 here is CASSARRGQGAGEQFF. CDR3 sequence (DNA): TGTGCCAGCAGCGCCCGCCGCGGTCAGGGGGCGGGTGAGCAGTTCTTC. The full variable domain, rest sourced from reference TRBV9 and TRBJ2-1, is DSGVTQTPKHLITATGQRVTLRCSPRSGDLSVYWYQQSLDQGLQFLIQYYNGEERAKGNILERFSAQQFPDLHSELNLSSLELGDSALYFCASSARRGQGAGEQFFGPGTRLTVL.